This entry is about one TCR beta chain. Antigen unknown. The immunoSEQ assay was v3. Clones were sequenced by immunoSEQ multiplex PCR, and TCRdb holds only the in-frame ones, with some missing. The table shows over 20,000 clones, with 78% occurring only once. Time point described: pre-treatment sample, taken before nivolumab and TIL therapy. Stage 4 NSCLC adults joined between late 2017 and January 2020. The data originate from a study of TIL therapy for anti-PD-1-resistant metastatic lung cancer. Study in general: Median patient age was approximately 59, ranging about 38-75 years. The study's findings and limits: Infused TIL clonotypes partially replaced the baseline blood repertoire, then decayed over months. Treatment-naive, never-smoker and oncogene-addicted patients were overrepresented in this highly selected cohort.

Germline V gene data show CDR1 as SGHAT and CDR2 as FQDESV (reference sequence). This CDR3 has 13 amino acids. The V end was cut by 3 bases, the J end by 11 bases, with 16 bases between. The chain carries TRBV11-1 and TRBJ1-1; perhaps TRBD1 as D (6 bases). The source is a person aged 25 to 85 with non-small cell lung cancer. This material consisted of blood, taken at baseline. CDR3 residues: CASSLAYRVQAFF. CDR3 DNA: TGTGCCAGCAGCTTGGCCTACAGGGTGCAGGCTTTCTTT.